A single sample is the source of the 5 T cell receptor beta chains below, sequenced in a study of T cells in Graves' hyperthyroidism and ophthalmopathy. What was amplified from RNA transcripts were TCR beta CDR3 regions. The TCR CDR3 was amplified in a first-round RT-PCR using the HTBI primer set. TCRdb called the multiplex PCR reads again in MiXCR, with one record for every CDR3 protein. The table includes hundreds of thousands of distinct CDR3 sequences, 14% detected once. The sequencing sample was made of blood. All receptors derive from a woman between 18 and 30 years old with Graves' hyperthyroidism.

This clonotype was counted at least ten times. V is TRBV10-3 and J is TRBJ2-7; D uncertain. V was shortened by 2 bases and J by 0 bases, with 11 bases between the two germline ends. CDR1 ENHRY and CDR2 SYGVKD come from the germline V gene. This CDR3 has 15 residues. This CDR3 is CAISEPVQFSYEQYF. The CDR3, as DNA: TGTGCCATCAGTGAGCCGGTCCAGTTCTCCTACGAGCAGTACTTC.

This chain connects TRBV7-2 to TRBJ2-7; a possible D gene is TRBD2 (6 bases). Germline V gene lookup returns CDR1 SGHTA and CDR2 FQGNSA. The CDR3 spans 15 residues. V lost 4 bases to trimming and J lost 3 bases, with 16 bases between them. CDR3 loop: CASSSSGVANYEQYF. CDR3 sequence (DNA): TGTGCCAGCAGCTCATCGGGGGTAGCAAACTACGAGCAGTACTTC.

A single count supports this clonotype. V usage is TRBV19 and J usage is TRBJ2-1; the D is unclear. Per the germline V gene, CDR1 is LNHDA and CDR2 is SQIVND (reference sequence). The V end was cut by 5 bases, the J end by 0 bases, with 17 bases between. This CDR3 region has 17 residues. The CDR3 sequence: CASSPRYKTSSYNEQFF. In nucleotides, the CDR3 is TGTGCCAGTAGTCCCCGCTATAAGACTTCCTCCTACAATGAGCAGTTCTTC.

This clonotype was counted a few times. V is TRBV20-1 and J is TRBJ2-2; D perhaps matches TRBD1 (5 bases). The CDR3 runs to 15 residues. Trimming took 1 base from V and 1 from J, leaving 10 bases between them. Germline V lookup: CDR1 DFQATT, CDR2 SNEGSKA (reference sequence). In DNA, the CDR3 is TGCAGTGCTAGAGGGTGGCAGGGGAACACCGGGGAGCTGTTTTTT. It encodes CSARGWQGNTGELFF.

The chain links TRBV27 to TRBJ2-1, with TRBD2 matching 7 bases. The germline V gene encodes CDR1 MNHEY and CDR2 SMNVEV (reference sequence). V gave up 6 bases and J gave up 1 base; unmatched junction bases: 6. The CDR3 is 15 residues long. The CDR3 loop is CASRGPSGSYNEQFF. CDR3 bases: TGTGCCAGCAGGGGCCCTAGCGGATCCTACAATGAGCAGTTCTTC.